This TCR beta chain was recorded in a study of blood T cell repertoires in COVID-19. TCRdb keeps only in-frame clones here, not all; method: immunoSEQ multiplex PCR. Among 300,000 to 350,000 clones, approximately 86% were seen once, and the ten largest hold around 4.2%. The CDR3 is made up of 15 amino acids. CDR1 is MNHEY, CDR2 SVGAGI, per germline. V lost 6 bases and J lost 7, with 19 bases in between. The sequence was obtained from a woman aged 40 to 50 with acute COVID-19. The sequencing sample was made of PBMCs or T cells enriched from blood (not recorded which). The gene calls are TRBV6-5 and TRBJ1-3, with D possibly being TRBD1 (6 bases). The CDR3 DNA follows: TGTGCCAGCAGAACTGGACAGCTTGGCTGGAACACCATATATTTT. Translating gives CASRTGQLGWNTIYF.